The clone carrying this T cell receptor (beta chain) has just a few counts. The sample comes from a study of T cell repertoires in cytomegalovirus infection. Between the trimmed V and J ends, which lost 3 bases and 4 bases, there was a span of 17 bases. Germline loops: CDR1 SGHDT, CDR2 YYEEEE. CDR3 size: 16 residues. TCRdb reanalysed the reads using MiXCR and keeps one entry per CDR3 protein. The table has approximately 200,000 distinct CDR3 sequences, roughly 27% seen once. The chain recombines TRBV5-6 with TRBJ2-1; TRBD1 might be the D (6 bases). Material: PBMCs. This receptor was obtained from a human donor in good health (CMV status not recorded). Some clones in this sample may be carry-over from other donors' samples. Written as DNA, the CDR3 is TGTGCCAGCAGCTCGTTTATCGGGACAACTTACAATGAGCAGTTCTTC. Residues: CASSSFIGTTYNEQFF.